These 32 T cell receptor beta chains came from one sample sequenced in a study of cytomegalovirus exposure and HLA in healthy donors. Primers for the PCR totalled 60 Vbeta and 13 Jbeta. The protocol was immunoSEQ multiplex PCR, while the TCRdb copy is restricted to in-frame clones and leaves out a portion. The sample carries around 130,000 clones, around three quarters recorded once. Sequences were obtained from PBMCs. Receptors were obtained from a woman aged 50 to 60 in good health and CMV-seronegative.

The chain links TRBV5-6 to TRBJ2-7, with 9 bases aligning to TRBD1. This CDR3 is 13 amino acids long. J gave up 6 bases and V 4 bases, and 5 bases lay outside the gene matches. CDR1 SGHDT and CDR2 YYEEEE come from the germline V gene. CDR3 loop: CASSRTGGSEQYV. The DNA for the CDR3 is TGTGCCAGCAGCAGAACAGGGGGCTCCGAGCAGTACGTC.

This chain joins TRBV28 and TRBJ1-1, with unresolved D. Germline assignment: CDR1 MDHEN and CDR2 SYDVKM. Trimming stripped 2 bases from V and 7 bases from J, with 8 bases between. The CDR3 loop spans 12 amino acids. CDR3 in DNA: TGTGCCAGCAGTTTAGGAGATTTTGAAGCTTTCTTT. Translating gives CASSLGDFEAFF.

V usage is TRBV27 and J usage is TRBJ2-3, with 8 bases lining up with TRBD2. From germline, CDR1 is MNHEY and CDR2 SMNVEV (reference sequence). This CDR3 contains 16 residues. V was clipped by 1 base and J by 0 bases; unmatched bases: 3. The CDR3 DNA follows: TGTGCCAGCAGTTTATTCGCTAGCGGGAGCACAGATACGCAGTATTTT. Translation gives CASSLFASGSTDTQYF.

The chain couples TRBV18 to TRBJ2-3; 9 bases line up with TRBD2. Losses at the gene ends were 0 bases for V and 0 bases for J; bases not matched to a gene: 1. The CDR3 has 16 amino acids. Per germline, CDR1 KGHSH and CDR2 LQKENI. CDR3 in amino acids: CASSPPTSGSTDTQYF. The CDR3 nucleotides are TGTGCCAGCTCACCACCAACTAGCGGGAGCACAGATACGCAGTATTTT.

The V and J genes are TRBV11-1 and TRBJ1-1; D uncertain. Deletions cut 3 bases from V and 1 base from J, with 9 bases between. The CDR3 sequence is 14 residues long. CDR1 and CDR2 (germline): SGHAT, FQDESV (reference sequence). Here the CDR3 reads CASSFGETNTEAFF. The CDR3 coding sequence is TGTGCCAGCAGCTTCGGGGAGACGAACACTGAAGCTTTCTTT. Full variable domain (outside the CDR3, taken from reference TRBV11-1 and TRBJ1-1): EAEVAQSPRYKITEKSQAVAFWCDPISGHATLYWYRQILGQGPELLVQFQDESVVDDSQLPKDRFSAERLKGVDSTLKIQPAELGDSAMYLCASSFGETNTEAFFGQGTRLTVV.

The rearrangement links TRBV4-3 to TRBJ2-5; 9 nucleotides line up with TRBD2. Germline values: CDR1 LGHNA, CDR2 YSLEER. The CDR3 covers 15 residues. V lost 5 bases to trimming and J lost 4 bases; unmatched junction nucleotides: 8. The CDR3, as DNA: TGCGCCAGCAGCTCTGGCGGGAGGGGAGGAGAGACCCAGTACTTC. It translates to CASSSGGRGGETQYF.

The chain's CDR3 is CASSSLRLAGAPPETQYF. CDR3 coding DNA: TGCGCCAGCAGCTCACTTCGACTAGCGGGCGCACCGCCAGAGACCCAGTACTTC. V usage is TRBV5-1 and J usage is TRBJ2-5; TRBD2 matches at 10 bases. The CDR3 is made up of 18 amino acids. The germline V gene encodes CDR1 SGHRS and CDR2 YFSETQ. V was pared by 3 bases and J by 4 bases, with 15 bases of the junction left unmatched.

There are a few counts of this clone. The chain is built from TRBV7-6 and TRBJ2-3; 7 bases fit TRBD2. Unmatched junction bases numbered 9, after V lost 6 bases and J lost 3 bases. The CDR3 is made up of 15 amino acids. The germline V gene has CDR1 SGHVS and CDR2 FNYEAQ. The DNA for the CDR3 is TGTGCCAGCAGAAGCGGGAACAGTGGGACAGATACGCAGTATTTT. The encoded protein is CASRSGNSGTDTQYF.

This clone was seen only once. This sequence joins TRBV7-2 and TRBJ2-3; TRBD2 aligns across 10 bases. V shed 3 bases, J shed 14 bases, and the junction held 14 bases outside the gene matches. Germline V gene data show CDR1 as SGHTA and CDR2 as FQGNSA. The CDR3 length is 15 residues. This chain's CDR3 is CASSFSPLAGAQAYF. CDR3 coding DNA: TGTGCCAGCAGCTTCTCCCCGCTAGCGGGGGCTCAGGCGTATTTT.

The rearrangement joins TRBV23-1 to TRBJ1-2; D is undetermined. TRBV23-1 is filed as an ORF, its function uncertain. Trimming shortened V by 4 bases and J by 6 bases, and 21 bases separated the two germline ends. The CDR3 is 16 residues long. The CDR3 DNA sequence: TGCGCCAGCAGTCCCCCCACCCCTGGGCAGGAGGATGGCTACACCTTC. The encoded protein is CASSPPTPGQEDGYTF.

This clone was found once. The V call is TRBV11-2, the J call TRBJ2-7; the match to TRBD1 covers 10 bases. V was pared by 1 base and J by 6 bases, with 6 bases of the junction left unmatched. Germline V gene lookup returns CDR1 SGHAT and CDR2 FQNNGV. The CDR3 has 15 residues. The CDR3 loop is CASSLGRGQGSEQYV. CDR3 DNA: TGTGCCAGCAGCTTAGGGCGGGGACAGGGGAGCGAGCAGTACGTC.

Comments on this clone: Different DNA sequences within this sample yield the same CDR3. This rearrangement joins TRBV7-9 to TRBJ1-1; D uncertain. Per the germline V gene, CDR1 is SEHNR and CDR2 is FQNEAQ (reference sequence). The CDR3 runs to 12 residues. V was pared by 1 base and J by 5 bases, with 5 bases between. For the CDR3, the DNA is TGTGCCAGCAGCTTAGACAGTACTGAAGCTTTCTTT. Translated, it gives CASSLDSTEAFF.

This clone has more than one count but fewer than ten. The chain combines TRBV6-1 with TRBJ2-2, with a tentative D call TRBD1 (5 bases). This CDR3 comprises 14 residues. CDR1 is MNHNS and CDR2 is SASEGT in the germline V gene. The V and J ends lost 11 bases and 5 bases respectively, with 18 bases between them. CDR3 residues: CALDHRPQTGELFF. CDR3 nucleotides: TGTGCCTTGGATCACAGGCCACAAACCGGGGAGCTGTTTTTT.

The CDR3 here is CASSVRRRQGSPDTQYF. The CDR3 DNA sequence: TGTGCCAGCAGCGTACGTAGAAGACAGGGAAGCCCAGATACGCAGTATTTT. This chain joins TRBV9 and TRBJ2-3, with 7 bases fitting TRBD1. V shed 1 base, J shed 4 bases, and the junction held 12 bases outside the gene matches. The CDR3 extends over 17 amino acids. From germline, CDR1 is SGDLS and CDR2 YYNGEE. The full variable domain, its missing parts supplied by reference TRBV9 and TRBJ2-3, is DSGVTQTPKHLITATGQRVTLRCSPRSGDLSVYWYQQSLDQGLQFLIQYYNGEERAKGNILERFSAQQFPDLHSELNLSSLELGDSALYFCASSVRRRQGSPDTQYFGPGTRLTVL.

This clone occurred a few times. The rearrangement uses TRBV6-8 and TRBJ2-3; TRBD2 is a possible D gene (5 bases). This CDR3 is 16 amino acids long. Germline V gene sequence: CDR1 MNHGY, CDR2 SAAAGT. V dropped 1 base and J dropped 7 bases, with 18 bases sitting between them. The CDR3 bases are TGTGCCAGCAGTTACTGGGCCATCCGGGGATATTATACGCAGTATTTT. Its translation is CASSYWAIRGYYTQYF.

The chain uses TRBV28 and TRBJ1-5, with 8 bases that match TRBD1. The CDR3 runs 16 residues. V shed 6 bases, J shed 2 bases, and the junction held 9 bases outside the gene matches. Germline CDR1 and CDR2: MDHEN and SYDVKM. The CDR3 DNA is TGTGCCAGCAGCCCTATTCAGGGGGCCGGCAATCAGCCCCAGCATTTT. The encoded protein is CASSPIQGAGNQPQHF.

The J gene is TRBJ1-2, the V gene TRBV7-2; weak D call: TRBD1 (5 bases). Germline values: CDR1 SGHTA, CDR2 FQGNSA. The CDR3 has 17 residues. Trimming pared 5 bases from V and 6 bases from J, leaving 25 bases between. CDR3 in DNA: TGTGCCAGCAGCCCTAGCGCCGGGCGGGGGGTGCGGAATGGCTACACCTTC. Amino acid sequence: CASSPSAGRGVRNGYTF.

The V and J genes are TRBV19 and TRBJ2-3; TRBD1 matches at 8 bases. Germline CDR1 is LNHDA and CDR2 is SQIVND (reference sequence). Germline trimming cut 6 bases from V and 4 bases from J; bases unmatched to any gene: 3. This CDR3 has 13 residues. This CDR3 is CASRPTGADTQYF. The CDR3 region has the DNA TGTGCCAGTAGGCCGACAGGGGCAGATACGCAGTATTTT.

This clone was picked up many times. The chain uses TRBV21-1 and TRBJ2-1; TRBD2, as called in the table, went unchecked against the DNA. TRBV21-1 is a pseudogene locus. This CDR3 contains 14 residues. CDR3 nucleotides: TGTGCCAGCAGCCCGCCGGGCTCCTACAATGAGCAGTTCTTC. Protein: CASSPPGSYNEQFF.

The rearrangement joins TRBV11-2 to TRBJ2-7; possible D gene TRBD1, 5 bases. Trimming cost V 0 bases and J 3 bases, with 15 bases left between them. CDR3 length equals 16 residues. Germline V CDR1 and CDR2: SGHAT, FQNNGV. The CDR3 region is CASSLDWAGMDYEQYF. The CDR3 region has the DNA TGTGCCAGCAGCTTAGATTGGGCAGGGATGGACTACGAGCAGTACTTC.

The J gene is TRBJ2-1, the V gene TRBV6-5; 10 positions match TRBD2. The CDR3 has 14 residues. The ends lost 9 bases at V and 0 bases at J; junction bases unmatched: 2. Per germline, CDR1 MNHEY and CDR2 SVGAGI. The chain's CDR3 is CASSSGSSYNEQFF. DNA for the CDR3: TGTGCCAGTTCTAGCGGGAGCTCCTACAATGAGCAGTTCTTC.

The rearrangement links TRBV19 to TRBJ2-2, with 8 bases aligning to TRBD2. After removal of 2 bases from V and 1 base from J, the junction contained 3 bases not matched to a gene. Germline CDR1 and CDR2: LNHDA and SQIVND (reference sequence). This CDR3 has 16 amino acids. For the CDR3, the DNA is TGTGCCAGTAGTATAATGGCGGGAGGGAACACCGGGGAGCTGTTTTTT. This gives the protein CASSIMAGGNTGELFF.

The chain couples TRBV27 to TRBJ2-2; 11 positions match TRBD2. Trimming took 4 bases from V and 7 from J; bases not matched to a gene: 14. The germline CDR1 and CDR2 sequences are MNHEY and SMNVEV (reference sequence). This CDR3 has 18 residues. CDR3 bases: TGTGCCAGCAGTTCTCCCGGGACTAGCGGAACGGCGGTCGGGGAGCTGTTTTTT. It yields the protein CASSSPGTSGTAVGELFF.

The rearrangement links TRBV5-6 to TRBJ2-7, with 10 positions matching TRBD1. With V trimmed by 0 bases and J by 7 bases, 10 bases remained unmatched. The CDR3 is 16 residues long. CDR1 is SGHDT and CDR2 is YYEEEE in the germline V gene. The CDR3 nucleotides read TGTGCCAGCAGCTTGGTGGTGACAGGGGGCTCGGGGGAGCAGTACGTC. Translated: CASSLVVTGGSGEQYV.

The V and J genes are TRBV29-1 and TRBJ2-1, with TRBD2 matching 8 bases. The germline V gene encodes CDR1 SQVTM and CDR2 ANQGSEA. V dropped 4 bases and J dropped 4; count of bases not matched to a gene: 18. The CDR3 runs to 18 residues. In DNA form, the CDR3 reads TGCAGCGTTGTGGGTAAGGGGCGGGGGGACCTTAAGTACAATGAGCAGTTCTTC. As protein: CSVVGKGRGDLKYNEQFF.

The chain recombines TRBV7-2 with TRBJ2-7, with 8 bases fitting TRBD1. This CDR3 spans 14 amino acids. V was clipped by 5 bases and J by 2 bases; unmatched bases: 5. Germline V gives CDR1 SGHTA, CDR2 FQGNSA. CDR3 coding DNA: TGTGCCAGCAGCGTTCAGGGGGCTGCCTACGAGCAGTACTTC. This translates into CASSVQGAAYEQYF.

In this sample, this clone turned up a few times. One junction end disagrees with the germline gene, perhaps due to a read error. The rearrangement joins TRBV5-1 to TRBJ1-2; D is uncertain. The CDR3 spans 13 residues. The germline V gene encodes CDR1 SGHRS and CDR2 YFSETQ. The CDR3 sequence is CASSPRTNYGYPF. The CDR3 nucleotides are TGCGCCAGCAGCCCCCGAACTAACTATGGCTACCCCTTC.

As regards this clone: Other DNA sequences from this sample encode an identical CDR3 as well. The chain recombines TRBV6-5 with TRBJ2-7, with TRBD1 identical over 7 bases. The V gene's germline CDR1 is MNHEY and CDR2 SVGAGI. The CDR3 runs to 14 residues. Trimming took 6 bases from V and 6 from J; bases not matched to a gene: 11. CDR3 DNA sequence: TGTGCCAGCAGATCGACAGGGCTACCTACCGAGCAGTACTTC. Translated: CASRSTGLPTEQYF.

The chain employs TRBV4-1 and TRBJ2-1; TRBD2 matches at 10 bases. With 1 base clipped from V and 7 bases from J, the junction kept 4 bases outside the gene matches. Germline V gene lookup returns CDR1 MGHRA and CDR2 YSYEKL. The CDR3 is 15 amino acids. The CDR3: CASSQVSSGSNEQFF. In nucleotides, the CDR3 is TGCGCCAGCAGCCAAGTTTCTAGCGGGAGTAATGAGCAGTTCTTC.

The chain recombines TRBV5-1 with TRBJ2-1; D is uncertain. CDR3 size: 15 residues. Deletions cut 4 bases from V and 2 bases from J, with 13 bases between. The germline CDR1 and CDR2 sequences are SGHRS and YFSETQ. The CDR3 region is CASSQLERPYNEQFF. As DNA, the CDR3 is TGCGCCAGCAGCCAGCTTGAGCGACCCTACAATGAGCAGTTCTTC.

The CDR3 bases are TGTGCCAGTAGTATGGAACAGGCTTACAATGAGCAGTTCTTC. Translation gives CASSMEQAYNEQFF. The rearrangement uses TRBV19 and TRBJ2-1, with D possibly being TRBD1 (5 bases). V was pared by 3 bases and J by 4 bases, with 10 bases between. CDR1 is LNHDA and CDR2 is SQIVND in the germline V gene (reference sequence). This CDR3 comprises 14 residues.

CDR3 protein: CASSISRGQGYYGYTF. The CDR3 region has the DNA TGTGCCAGCAGTATCTCCCGTGGACAGGGTTACTATGGCTACACCTTC. This chain joins TRBV28 and TRBJ1-2; 8 nucleotides match TRBD1. Losses at the gene ends were 5 bases for V and 3 bases for J; bases not matched to a gene: 11. The CDR3 consists of 16 residues. Looked up from germline, CDR1 is MDHEN and CDR2 is SYDVKM.